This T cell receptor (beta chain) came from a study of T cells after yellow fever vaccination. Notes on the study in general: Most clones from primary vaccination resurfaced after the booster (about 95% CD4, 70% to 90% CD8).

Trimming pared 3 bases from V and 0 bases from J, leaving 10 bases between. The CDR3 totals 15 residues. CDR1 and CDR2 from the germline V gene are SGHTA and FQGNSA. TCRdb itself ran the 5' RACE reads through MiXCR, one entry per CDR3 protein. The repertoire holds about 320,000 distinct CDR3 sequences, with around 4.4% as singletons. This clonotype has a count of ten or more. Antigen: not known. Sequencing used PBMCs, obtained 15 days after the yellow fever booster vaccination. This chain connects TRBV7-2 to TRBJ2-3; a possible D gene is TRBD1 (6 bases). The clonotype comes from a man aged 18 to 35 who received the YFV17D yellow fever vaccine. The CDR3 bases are TGTGCCAGCAGCTTCGAGGGGGATAGCACAGATACGCAGTATTTT. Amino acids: CASSFEGDSTDTQYF.